Included here is one TCR beta chain sequence, with context. Clones were read by immunoSEQ multiplex PCR, and TCRdb kept only the in-frame ones, dropping some. The data contain some 60,000 clones, 92% of them singletons. The record originates from a study of CD4 T cells in relation to SARS-CoV-2 and coronaviruses. Study-wide context: Patient ages ranged from 21 to 72, median 38.

Sequenced: naive CD4+ T cells from PBMCs. Noted subset: naive CD4+ T cells isolated by negative enrichment. The sequence was obtained from an adult with COVID-19.

As DNA, the CDR3 is TGTGCCAGTAGTGTAACTAGCGGGCTTAACACCGGGGAGCTGTTTTTT. Protein sequence: CASSVTSGLNTGELFF. This chain connects TRBV19 to TRBJ2-2, with 9 nucleotides matching TRBD2. The CDR3 has 16 residues. With V trimmed by 5 bases and J by 2 bases, 6 bases remained unmatched. Germline V gene sequence: CDR1 LNHDA, CDR2 SQIVND (reference sequence).